One and the same sample provided the 27 T cell receptor beta chains below, sequenced in a study of T cell responses to AZD1222 COVID-19 vaccine. Produced via immunoSEQ multiplex PCR; TCRdb's table is partial and in-frame only. The data hold just over 150,000 clones, with around nine tenths observed a single time. Sequencing was performed on peripheral blood, taken on day 0 of AZD1222 vaccination. Source of these receptors: an adult in good health.

The chain has TRBV6-5 and TRBJ2-2; D is possibly TRBD1 or TRBD2 (5 bases each). The length of the CDR3 is 14 residues. From germline, CDR1 is MNHEY and CDR2 SVGAGI. V was shortened by 8 bases and J by 5 bases, with 15 bases between the two germline ends. The CDR3 is CASRGQVWTGELFF. CDR3 nucleotide sequence: TGTGCCAGCCGGGGCCAGGTTTGGACCGGGGAGCTGTTTTTT.

The rearrangement links TRBV4-2 to TRBJ2-7, with D perhaps TRBD1 (5 bases). The CDR3 covers 15 residues. Trimming cost V 1 base and J 3 bases, with 13 bases left between them. CDR1 is LGHNA, CDR2 YNFKEQ, per germline. The CDR3 region is CASSQVWGTDYEQYF. CDR3 bases: TGTGCCAGCAGCCAAGTGTGGGGCACCGACTACGAGCAGTACTTC.

The chain employs TRBV10-1 and TRBJ2-7; D is unclear. CDR1 is WNHNN, CDR2 SYGVQD, per germline (reference sequence). The V and J ends lost 0 bases and 2 bases respectively, with 17 bases between them. The CDR3 is 17 amino acids. CDR3 in amino acids: CASSESATFYPAYEQYF. For the CDR3, the DNA is TGCGCCAGCAGTGAGTCTGCTACATTCTATCCCGCCTACGAGCAGTACTTC.

This sequence joins TRBV27 and TRBJ1-5; D unresolved. The CDR3 length is 15 residues. The V end lost 2 bases, the J end lost 2 bases, and 10 bases lay between the germline ends. The germline CDR1 and CDR2 sequences are MNHEY and SMNVEV (reference sequence). The CDR3 DNA reads as TGTGCCAGCAGTTTAACGACGGTGGGCAATCAGCCCCAGCATTTT. It translates to CASSLTTVGNQPQHF.

The chain is built from TRBV5-4 and TRBJ1-5; TRBD1 matches 10 bases. Germline CDR1 and CDR2: SGHNT and YYREEE (reference sequence). V lost 0 bases, J lost 7 bases, and 4 bases stayed unmatched. CDR3 length: 15 residues. CDR3 sequence: CASSLGGDRGQPQHF. The CDR3, as DNA: TGTGCCAGCAGCTTGGGGGGGGACAGGGGACAGCCCCAGCATTTT.

A single count supports this clone. The V and J genes are TRBV11-3 and TRBJ2-1; D remains unclear. Trimming took off 5 bases at V and 8 bases at J, with 10 bases between the two ends. CDR1 is SGHNT and CDR2 is YENEEA in the germline V gene. CDR3 length: 12 residues. In nucleotides, the CDR3 is TGTGCCAGCAGCGTCGACGGCGATGAGCAGTTCTTC. Residues: CASSVDGDEQFF.

This sequence joins TRBV30 and TRBJ1-2; 8 bases align to TRBD1. The CDR3 is 15 amino acids. The germline gives CDR1 GTSNPN, CDR2 SVGIG (reference sequence). V shed 4 bases and J 1 base; nucleotides not matched to a gene: 8. The CDR3 sequence is CAWKPPGQDNYGYTF. CDR3 sequence (DNA): TGTGCCTGGAAACCACCGGGACAGGATAACTATGGCTACACCTTC.

This clone was counted a few times. The chain joins TRBV5-8 to TRBJ2-7; 8 nucleotides line up with TRBD1. Germline assignment: CDR1 SGHTS and CDR2 YDEGEE. The CDR3 has 15 residues. With V trimmed by 1 base and J by 2 bases, 5 bases remained unmatched. This CDR3 is CASSLRGTGAYEQYF. As DNA, the CDR3 is TGTGCCAGCAGCTTGAGGGGGACAGGAGCCTACGAGCAGTACTTC.

This chain joins TRBV21-1 and TRBJ1-5. TRBV21-1 is a known pseudogene. The CDR3 consists of 15 residues. The CDR3 spells CASSKSGELHQPQHF. The CDR3 DNA reads TGTGCCAGCAGCAAATCGGGGGAGCTGCATCAGCCCCAGCATTTT.

Details on this clone: The sample holds other DNA sequences that translate to the same CDR3. The chain is built from TRBV2 and TRBJ2-3; no firm D call. V gave up 6 bases and J gave up 3 bases, with 4 bases separating them. CDR3 length equals 11 residues. Germline loops: CDR1 SNHLY, CDR2 FYNNEI. The CDR3 spells CASRSTDTQYF. CDR3 nucleotide sequence: TGTGCCAGCAGGTCTACAGATACGCAGTATTTT.

The rearrangement uses TRBV28 and TRBJ1-3; D unresolved. Germline V gene sequence: CDR1 MDHEN, CDR2 SYDVKM. With 6 bases removed from V and 0 bases from J, the gap between germline ends came to 18 bases. This CDR3 region has 17 residues. The CDR3 sequence is CASRDQTKPNSGNTIYF. The CDR3 nucleotides are TGTGCCAGCAGGGACCAAACGAAACCCAACTCTGGAAACACCATATATTTT.

The CDR3 is CARSFRTGELFF. The CDR3 coding sequence is TGTGCCAGAAGCTTCCGCACCGGGGAGCTGTTTTTT. The J gene is TRBJ2-2, the V gene TRBV5-3; D remains unclear. TRBV5-3 is flagged as an ORF with uncertain function. V was trimmed by 2 bases and J by 4 bases, leaving 3 bases between them. This CDR3 region has 12 residues.

The rearrangement joins TRBV6-6 to TRBJ2-7; D not certain. CDR1 and CDR2 (germline): MNHNY, SVGAGI (reference sequence). This CDR3 is 14 amino acids long. V gave up 6 bases and J gave up 0 bases, with 12 bases separating them. CDR3 nucleotide sequence: TGTGCCAGCAGACGCGGCCGGAGCTCCTACGAGCAGTACTTC. This translates into CASRRGRSSYEQYF.

The chain employs TRBV19 and TRBJ2-1; 15 positions match TRBD2. The CDR3 is 18 residues long. Germline loops: CDR1 LNHDA, CDR2 SQIVND (reference sequence). V lost 1 base to trimming and J lost 7 bases; unmatched junction nucleotides: 8. The CDR3 coding sequence is TGTGCCAGTAGTATAGCTCCAACGGGACTAGCGGGAGGTAATGAGCAGTTCTTC. Its translation: CASSIAPTGLAGGNEQFF. The complete variable domain, with remaining parts taken from reference TRBV19 and TRBJ2-1, reads DGGITQSPKYLFRKEGQNVTLSCEQNLNHDAMYWYRQDPGQGLRLIYYSQIVNDFQKGDIAEGYSVSREKKESFPLTVTSAQKNPTAFYLCASSIAPTGLAGGNEQFFGPGTRLTVL.

The chain employs TRBV19 and TRBJ1-1; no reliable D call. Trimming pared 2 bases from V and 0 bases from J, leaving 13 bases between. Germline CDR1 and CDR2: LNHDA and SQIVND (reference sequence). This CDR3 has 16 amino acids. CDR3 nucleotides: TGTGCCAGTAGTATAAGTCCCCCGGCCGTGAACACTGAAGCTTTCTTT. Its translation: CASSISPPAVNTEAFF.

The V call is TRBV3-1 (or the pseudogene TRBV3-2), the J call TRBJ1-4, with D tentatively TRBD1 (6 bases). The CDR3 spans 14 residues. Germline V lookup: CDR1 LGHDT, CDR2 YNNKEL (reference sequence). The V end lost 6 bases, the J end lost 1 base, and 9 bases lay between the germline ends. In DNA form, the CDR3 reads TGTGCCAGCAGGAAACAGGGAACTAATGAAAAACTGTTTTTT. Residues: CASRKQGTNEKLFF.

This clone was seen only a few times. The rearrangement uses TRBV5-8 and TRBJ1-5, with D hard to call. The CDR3 is made up of 15 amino acids. The germline gives CDR1 SGHTS, CDR2 YDEGEE. The V end lost 0 bases, the J end lost 3 bases, and 10 bases lay between the germline ends. The CDR3 bases are TGTGCCAGCAGCTTGGTCCCGGAGGTCAATCAGCCCCAGCATTTT. Amino acids: CASSLVPEVNQPQHF.

The chain employs TRBV9 and TRBJ2-1; 10 bases map to TRBD2. This CDR3 region has 16 residues. With V trimmed by 2 bases and J by 8 bases, 10 bases remained unmatched. The germline CDR1 and CDR2 sequences are SGDLS and YYNGEE. The CDR3 protein is CASSVSSGSFLYEQFF. DNA of the CDR3: TGTGCCAGCAGCGTGTCTAGCGGGAGTTTTCTCTATGAGCAGTTCTTC.

The chain couples TRBV5-1 to TRBJ2-1; 8 nucleotides agree with TRBD2. This CDR3 is built from 15 residues. V shed 5 bases, J shed 8 bases, and the junction held 12 bases outside the gene matches. Germline values: CDR1 SGHRS, CDR2 YFSETQ. CDR3 DNA: TGCGCCAGCAGGCCGGGAGGGAGTAATTTTGATGAGCAGTTCTTC. Translation: CASRPGGSNFDEQFF.

This chain joins TRBV7-7 and TRBJ2-3; 9 bases are shared with TRBD1. J gave up 6 bases and V 5 bases, and 6 bases lay outside the gene matches. The CDR3 is made up of 14 amino acids. Germline lookup yields CDR1 SSHAT and CDR2 FNYEAQ (reference sequence). The CDR3 nucleotides read TGTGCCAGCAGCCCCGGGACAGGGTTTGATACGCAGTATTTT. Protein product: CASSPGTGFDTQYF. The complete variable domain, with remaining parts taken from reference TRBV7-7 and TRBJ2-3, reads GAGVSQSPRYKVTKRGQDVTLRCDPISSHATLYWYQQALGQGPEFLTYFNYEAQPDKSGLPSDRFSAERPEGSISTLTIQRTEQRDSAMYRCASSPGTGFDTQYFGPGTRLTVL.

The DNA for the CDR3 is TGTGCCAGCAGTTTCCCCCTCCGACAGCAAAGCAACTATGGCTACACCTTC. Translation gives CASSFPLRQQSNYGYTF. The gene calls are TRBV7-2 and TRBJ1-2; TRBD1 is a possible D gene (5 bases). Germline values: CDR1 SGHTA, CDR2 FQGNSA. V was shortened by 6 bases and J by 2 bases, with 22 bases between the two germline ends. The CDR3 sequence is 17 residues long.

The chain uses TRBV12-3 or TRBV12-4 and TRBJ1-5; D unclear. The CDR3 spans 13 residues. V was pared by 3 bases and J by 5 bases, with 8 bases between. The CDR3 sequence: CASSFRTDQPQHF. DNA for the CDR3: TGTGCCAGCAGTTTTAGGACGGATCAGCCCCAGCATTTT.

The chain's CDR3 is CSVEGDGSSYNEQFF. Written as DNA, the CDR3 is TGCAGCGTTGAAGGAGATGGGAGCTCCTACAATGAGCAGTTCTTC. The V call is TRBV29-1, the J call TRBJ2-1; possibly TRBD2 for D (5 bases). The CDR3 is made up of 15 amino acids. Deletions cut 1 base from V and 0 bases from J, with 10 bases between. Germline V gene lookup returns CDR1 SQVTM and CDR2 ANQGSEA.

This chain joins TRBV18 and TRBJ1-4; D call uncertain. The CDR3 totals 12 residues. V was cut by 2 bases and J by 6 bases, with 4 bases left in between. Germline V CDR1 and CDR2: KGHSH, LQKENI. Here the CDR3 reads CASSPGDEKLFF. CDR3 in DNA: TGTGCCAGCTCACCAGGGGATGAAAAACTGTTTTTT.

The rearrangement uses TRBV6-6 and TRBJ1-2, with TRBD1 matching 9 bases. The CDR3 has 15 amino acids. CDR1 and CDR2 (germline): MNHNY, SVGAGI (reference sequence). The V and J ends lost 2 bases and 8 bases, in that order; junction bases with no gene match: 9. The CDR3 sequence: CASSYTGQGNGGYTF. The CDR3 bases are TGTGCCAGCAGTTACACGGGACAGGGTAATGGGGGCTACACCTTC.

As to this clone: Other DNA sequences in this sample translate to the same CDR3. The V gene is TRBV6-5, the J gene TRBJ2-1, with unresolved D. The CDR3 has 16 residues. Germline V CDR1 and CDR2: MNHEY, SVGAGI. V was shortened by 0 bases and J by 0 bases, with 9 bases between the two germline ends. CDR3 nucleotides: TGTGCCAGCAGTTACTCGTATCAGAGCTCCTACAATGAGCAGTTCTTC. Amino acids: CASSYSYQSSYNEQFF.

The chain recombines TRBV4-1 with TRBJ1-2; perhaps TRBD1 as D (6 bases). This CDR3 contains 15 residues. In germline, CDR1 is MGHRA, CDR2 YSYEKL. V lost 2 bases to trimming and J lost 4 bases, with 14 bases between them. CDR3: CASSQSTGTTYGYTF. CDR3 bases: TGCGCCAGCAGCCAATCGACAGGAACGACCTATGGCTACACCTTC.